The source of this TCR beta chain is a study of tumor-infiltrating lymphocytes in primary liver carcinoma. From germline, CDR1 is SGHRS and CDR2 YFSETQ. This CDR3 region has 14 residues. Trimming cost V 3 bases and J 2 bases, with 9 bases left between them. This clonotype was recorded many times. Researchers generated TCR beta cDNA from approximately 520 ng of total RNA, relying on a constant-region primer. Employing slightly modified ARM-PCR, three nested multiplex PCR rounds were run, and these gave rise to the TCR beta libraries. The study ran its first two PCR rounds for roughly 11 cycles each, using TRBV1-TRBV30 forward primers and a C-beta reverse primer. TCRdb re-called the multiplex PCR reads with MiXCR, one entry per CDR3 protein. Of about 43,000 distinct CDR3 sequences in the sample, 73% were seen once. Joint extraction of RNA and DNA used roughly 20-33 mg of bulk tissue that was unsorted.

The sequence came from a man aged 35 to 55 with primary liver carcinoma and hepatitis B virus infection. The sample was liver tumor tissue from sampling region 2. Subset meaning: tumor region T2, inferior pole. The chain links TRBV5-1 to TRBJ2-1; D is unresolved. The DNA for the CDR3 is TGCGCCAGCAGCTCTGCAGGAGCCTACAATGAGCAGTTCTTC. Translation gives CASSSAGAYNEQFF.